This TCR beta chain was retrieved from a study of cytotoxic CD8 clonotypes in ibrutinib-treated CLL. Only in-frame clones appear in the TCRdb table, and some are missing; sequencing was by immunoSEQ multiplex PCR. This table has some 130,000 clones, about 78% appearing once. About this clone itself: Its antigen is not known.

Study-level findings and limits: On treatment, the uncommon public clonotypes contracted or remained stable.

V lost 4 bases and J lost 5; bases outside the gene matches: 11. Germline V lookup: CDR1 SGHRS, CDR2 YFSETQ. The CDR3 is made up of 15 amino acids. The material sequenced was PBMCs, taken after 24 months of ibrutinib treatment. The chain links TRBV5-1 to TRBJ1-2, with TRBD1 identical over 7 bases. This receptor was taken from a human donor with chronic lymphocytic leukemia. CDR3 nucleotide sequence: TGCGCCAGCAGCCCCCCCCTACAGGGGTTATATGGCTACACCTTC. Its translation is CASSPPLQGLYGYTF.